The 9 T cell receptor beta chains reported below all come from one sample, sequenced in a study of blood T cell repertoires in COVID-19. Measured with immunoSEQ multiplex PCR; TCRdb has only the in-frame clones, and not every one. Of around 300,000 clones in the sample, approximately 85% were seen once. Sample: peripheral blood. The receptors come from an older woman with acute or convalescent COVID-19.

A few counts support this clone. This chain joins TRBV6-1 and TRBJ1-1; D uncertain. The germline V gene has CDR1 MNHNS and CDR2 SASEGT. The CDR3 has 14 residues. V was cut by 2 bases and J by 5 bases, with 12 bases left in between. CDR3 protein: CASSERWGETEAFF. CDR3 in DNA: TGTGCCAGCAGTGAAAGATGGGGAGAGACTGAAGCTTTCTTT.

The rearrangement links TRBV4-2 to TRBJ1-2; D is unclear. With 0 bases removed from V and 6 bases from J, the gap between germline ends came to 11 bases. This CDR3 region has 14 residues. Per germline, CDR1 LGHNA and CDR2 YNFKEQ. The CDR3 region has the DNA TGTGCCAGCAGCCAAGATAAGCGAGCTGATGGCTACACCTTC. This sequence encodes CASSQDKRADGYTF.

The chain carries TRBV6-5 and TRBJ1-2, with D tentatively TRBD1 (6 bases). The CDR3 is 13 amino acids. The V and J ends lost 4 bases and 6 bases respectively, with 12 bases between them. Germline CDR1 and CDR2: MNHEY and SVGAGI. CDR3 sequence: CASSSTGGDGYTF. In nucleotides, the CDR3 is TGTGCCAGCAGTTCGACGGGGGGCGATGGCTACACCTTC.

This clone was seen a few times. The V call is TRBV12-3 or TRBV12-4, the J call TRBJ2-3; D is uncertain. The CDR3 consists of 11 residues. The V end was cut by 4 bases, the J end by 4 bases, with 3 bases between. The CDR3 bases are TGTGCCAGCAGTTCCTCAGATACGCAGTATTTT. Translation gives CASSSSDTQYF.

The genes are TRBV4-1 and TRBJ2-2; tentative D call: TRBD2 (6 bases). The V end lost 8 bases, the J end lost 3 bases, and 13 bases lay between the germline ends. CDR1 is MGHRA and CDR2 is YSYEKL in the germline V gene. The CDR3 totals 14 residues. CDR3 in amino acids: CASGGWTDTGELFF. CDR3 DNA sequence: TGCGCCAGCGGGGGGTGGACGGACACCGGGGAGCTGTTTTTT.

This clone has ten or more counts. The chain is built from TRBV25-1 and TRBJ1-1, with 8 bases matching TRBD1. The CDR3 spans 14 residues. Trimming at V came to 4 bases and at J to 3 bases, leaving 4 bases not matched to a gene. Germline CDR1 reads MGHDK; CDR2 reads SYGVNS. The DNA of the CDR3 is TGTGCCAGCAGTGGCCCCAGGGGGCACACTGAAGCTTTCTTT. Encoded protein: CASSGPRGHTEAFF. Full variable domain (remainder filled in from reference TRBV25-1 and TRBJ1-1): EADIYQTPRYLVIGTGKKITLECSQTMGHDKMYWYQQDPGMELHLIHYSYGVNSTEKGDLSSESTVSRIRTEHFPLTLESARPSHTSQYLCASSGPRGHTEAFFGQGTRLTVV.

This chain joins TRBV6-5 and TRBJ2-7; TRBD1 agrees at 11 bases. The germline CDR1 and CDR2 sequences are MNHEY and SVGAGI. This CDR3 has 16 residues. V lost 1 base, J lost 7 bases, and 9 bases stayed unmatched. CDR3 nucleotides: TGTGCCAGCAGTTACTGGGACAGGGGGGTGGGGAAGGAGCAGTACTTC. Encoded protein: CASSYWDRGVGKEQYF.

This rearrangement joins TRBV11-2 to TRBJ1-1; 9 positions agree with TRBD1. The CDR3 has 15 amino acids. The V gene's germline CDR1 is SGHAT and CDR2 FQNNGV. V shed 4 bases and J 3 bases; nucleotides not matched to a gene: 6. The DNA of the CDR3 is TGTGCCAGCAGCTCCGGCGGACAGGGGTACACTGAAGCTTTCTTT. Its protein product is CASSSGGQGYTEAFF.

V is TRBV5-5 and J is TRBJ2-2, with 9 bases that match TRBD1. CDR1 and CDR2 from the germline V gene are SGHKS and YYEKEE (reference sequence). With V trimmed by 4 bases and J by 2 bases, 6 bases remained unmatched. The CDR3 runs to 16 residues. CDR3 sequence reads: CASSPWDRANTGELFF. The CDR3 DNA reads TGTGCCAGCAGCCCTTGGGACAGGGCTAACACCGGGGAGCTGTTTTTT.